The present TCR beta chain was sequenced within a study of cytomegalovirus exposure and HLA in healthy donors. V lost 2 bases and J 8 bases, leaving 16 bases between the germline ends. CDR1 is WSHSY and CDR2 is SAAADI in the germline V gene. CDR3 length: 15 residues. With 60 Vbeta and 13 Jbeta primers, the PCR was carried out. The method was immunoSEQ multiplex PCR; TCRdb's version includes in-frame clones alone and lacks a portion of them. The sample contains approximately 210,000 clones, 82% of which appear only once. The clonotype was recovered from a man aged 35-49 years in good health and CMV-seropositive. The J gene is TRBJ2-1, the V gene TRBV10-2; maybe TRBD2 (6 bases). The sequenced sample consisted of PBMCs. The CDR3 sequence: CASSETGTLGDEQFF. As DNA, the CDR3 is TGCGCCAGCAGTGAGACCGGGACTCTAGGGGATGAGCAGTTCTTC.